This T cell receptor (beta chain) stems from a study of sequential checkpoint blockade in melanoma. About the study: Patients were randomized 1:1 to nivolumab-then-ipilimumab or ipilimumab-then-nivolumab first-line. After both sequences, patients received maintenance nivolumab.

Some clones are missing from TCRdb's copy, which holds only in-frame ones; the method was immunoSEQ multiplex PCR. The data show 30,000 to 40,000 clones, with roughly four fifths seen just once and 4.5% to 7% held by the top ten. The V gene end was trimmed by 2 bases and the J gene end by 3 bases; junction bases not matched to a gene: 1. Germline loops: CDR1 SGHTA, CDR2 FQGNSA. The length of the CDR3 is 14 residues. As to treatment: randomized to nivolumab then ipilimumab (arm A) or the reverse (arm B). None of the patients previously received DNA-damaging chemotherapy. PBMC sorting kept live CD3+CD8+ cells without CD19 or CD56.

V is TRBV7-2 and J is TRBJ2-7; 10 bases line up with TRBD1. The receptor's source is a human donor with melanoma. The sequencing used CD8+ T cells sorted from blood (inferred from file names), collected from a patient given nivolumab and ipilimumab in sequence. The CDR3 reads CASSLRTGGYEQYF. The DNA for the CDR3 is TGTGCCAGCAGCTTAAGGACAGGGGGCTACGAGCAGTACTTC.